The 26 T cell receptor beta chains reported below all come from one sample, sequenced in a study of CD8 T cells in ankylosing spondylitis. Via MiXCR, TCRdb re-called the 5' RACE reads, giving one row per CDR3 protein. The sample shows approximately 220,000 distinct CDR3 sequences, about 26% of them seen only once. Sequencing was carried out using blood, either unsorted or a sorted T cell fraction (not recorded which). Receptors were obtained from a male donor with ankylosing spondylitis or in good health (not recorded which).

In this sample, this clonotype turned up many times. The chain joins TRBV10-3 to TRBJ2-2, with TRBD2 as a possible D gene (6 bases). With 7 bases removed from V and 5 bases from J, the gap between germline ends came to 11 bases. This CDR3 contains 13 residues. Germline V gene lookup returns CDR1 ENHRY and CDR2 SYGVKD. In nucleotides, the CDR3 is TGTGCCATCAATGACGGAGGGACCGGGGAGCTGTTTTTT. It codes for CAINDGGTGELFF.

V gene TRBV6-5 combines with J gene TRBJ2-7; possible D gene TRBD1, 5 bases. CDR3 length: 13 amino acids. The germline CDR1 and CDR2 sequences are MNHEY and SVGAGI. Trimming shortened V by 2 bases and J by 3 bases, and 8 bases separated the two germline ends. The CDR3 sequence: CASSYRQSYEQYF. CDR3 DNA sequence: TGTGCCAGCAGTTACCGACAGAGCTACGAGCAGTACTTC.

The V and J genes are TRBV20-1 and TRBJ1-5; no clear D. V dropped 3 bases and J dropped 6 bases, with 15 bases sitting between them. Germline V CDR1 and CDR2: DFQATT, SNEGSKA (reference sequence). The CDR3 length is 14 residues. The CDR3 is CSARGLEAGQPQHF. As DNA, the CDR3 is TGCAGTGCTAGGGGGTTGGAGGCGGGTCAGCCCCAGCATTTT.

Many counts were recorded for this clonotype. The J gene is TRBJ2-1, the V gene TRBV3-1; D is uncertain. The germline CDR1 and CDR2 sequences are LGHDT and YNNKEL (reference sequence). CDR3 length: 13 amino acids. V was shortened by 3 bases and J by 5 bases, with 8 bases between the two germline ends. CDR3 sequence: CASSQGRNNEQFF. Here the CDR3 DNA reads TGTGCCAGCAGCCAGGGAAGAAACAATGAGCAGTTCTTC.

This clonotype was detected many times. This sequence joins TRBV27 and TRBJ1-5, with 10 positions matching TRBD1. The CDR3 has 15 residues. Germline V gives CDR1 MNHEY, CDR2 SMNVEV (reference sequence). The trim removed 7 bases at V and 2 bases at J, leaving 5 bases unmatched. In nucleotides, the CDR3 is TGTGCCAGCACCGCCGGGACAGGGGGCAATCAGCCCCAGCATTTT. It specifies CASTAGTGGNQPQHF.

The CDR3 reads CASSLAPQSGNTIYF. In nucleotides, the CDR3 is TGTGCCAGCAGCTTAGCGCCCCAGAGTGGAAACACCATATATTTT. The chain recombines TRBV7-2 with TRBJ1-3, with D uncertain. Trimming cost V 0 bases and J 3 bases, with 9 bases left between them. This CDR3 has 15 amino acids. CDR1 and CDR2 (germline): SGHTA, FQGNSA.

There are many counts of this clonotype. The J gene is TRBJ2-6, the V gene TRBV4-2; D could derive from TRBD1 or TRBD2 (5 bases each). Germline-derived CDR1 and CDR2 are LGHNA and YNFKEQ. V gave up 1 base and J gave up 0 bases, with 10 bases separating them. CDR3 length: 17 amino acids. CDR3 sequence reads: CASSQVWDGSGANVLTF. In DNA form, the CDR3 reads TGTGCCAGCAGCCAAGTCTGGGACGGCTCTGGGGCCAACGTCCTGACTTTC.

This clonotype has ten or more counts. In nucleotides, the CDR3 is TGTGCCAGCAGCTTAGACAGAGAGCAGTACTTC. This translates into CASSLDREQYF. The chain has TRBV11-2 and TRBJ2-7; D is undetermined. Germline V CDR1 and CDR2: SGHAT, FQNNGV. CDR3 length: 11 residues. The V end lost 0 bases, the J end lost 7 bases, and 4 bases lay between the germline ends.

V usage is TRBV7-2 and J usage is TRBJ2-7, with 7 bases lining up with TRBD2. The germline V gene encodes CDR1 SGHTA and CDR2 FQGNSA. The CDR3 is made up of 14 amino acids. V lost 0 bases and J lost 2; bases outside the gene matches: 1. CDR3 sequence reads: CASSLALAAYEQYF. Here the CDR3 DNA reads TGTGCCAGCAGCTTAGCGCTAGCGGCCTACGAGCAGTACTTC.

This clonotype has only a few counts. V gene TRBV11-2 combines with J gene TRBJ2-7, with 16 bases lining up with TRBD2. CDR3 length: 19 residues. CDR1 is SGHAT, CDR2 FQNNGV, per germline. V lost 6 bases, J lost 3 bases, and 14 bases stayed unmatched. In nucleotides, the CDR3 is TGTGCCAGCAGACCACCTGAGGGACTAGCGGGAGGGCTGGGCTACGAGCAGTACTTC. It specifies CASRPPEGLAGGLGYEQYF.

The sample holds many counts of this clonotype. This chain links TRBV29-1 with TRBJ1-2, with 8 nucleotides matching TRBD1. The CDR3 loop spans 13 amino acids. The germline gives CDR1 SQVTM, CDR2 ANQGSEA. The CDR3, as DNA: TGCACCACCGCCGGACAGGGCAACTATGGCTACACCTTC. Translating gives CTTAGQGNYGYTF.

The chain joins TRBV29-1 to TRBJ2-1; D might be TRBD1 or TRBD2, each matching 6 bases. This CDR3 is 13 amino acids long. Germline-derived CDR1 and CDR2 are SQVTM and ANQGSEA. V shed 7 bases and J shed 6 bases, with 16 bases lying between them. The CDR3 DNA reads TGCAGCGCCCCACGGACAGCGGGCAATGAGCAGTTCTTC. Amino acid sequence: CSAPRTAGNEQFF.

This clonotype was seen repeatedly, ten times or more. The chain recombines TRBV6-1 with TRBJ2-1; 9 nucleotides align to TRBD2. Germline-derived CDR1 and CDR2 are MNHNS and SASEGT. After removal of 3 bases from V and 2 bases from J, the junction contained 2 bases not matched to a gene. CDR3 length: 15 residues. The CDR3 loop is CASSDSGRPYNEQFF. As DNA, the CDR3 is TGTGCCAGCAGTGATAGCGGGAGACCCTACAATGAGCAGTTCTTC.

V and J are TRBV5-5 and TRBJ2-7; D remains ambiguous. The germline V and J ends were trimmed by 0 bases and 0 bases, with 7 bases remaining between them. Looked up from germline, CDR1 is SGHKS and CDR2 is YYEKEE (reference sequence). The CDR3 is made up of 14 amino acids. CDR3 protein: CASSLGPLSYEQYF. CDR3 nucleotide sequence: TGTGCCAGCAGCTTGGGGCCCCTCTCCTACGAGCAGTACTTC. Drawing the rest from reference TRBV5-5 and TRBJ2-7, the complete variable domain is DAGVTQSPTHLIKTRGQQVTLRCSPISGHKSVSWYQQVLGQGPQFIFQYYEKEERGRGNFPDRFSARQFPNYSSELNVNALLLGDSALYLCASSLGPLSYEQYFGPGTRLTVT.

This sequence joins TRBV5-4 and TRBJ2-7; 14 bases map to TRBD2. After removal of 0 bases from V and 3 bases from J, the junction contained 8 bases not matched to a gene. The CDR3 is 18 amino acids. Germline values: CDR1 SGHNT, CDR2 YYREEE (reference sequence). The CDR3 DNA sequence: TGTGCCAGCAGCTTGGGGACGGGACTAGCGGGAGTGGTCTACGAGCAGTACTTC. Encoded protein: CASSLGTGLAGVVYEQYF. The full variable domain, in which reference TRBV5-4 and TRBJ2-7 provide the parts outside the CDR3, is ETGVTQSPTHLIKTRGQQVTLRCSSQSGHNTVSWYQQALGQGPQFIFQYYREEENGRGNFPPRFSGLQFPNYSSELNVNALELDDSALYLCASSLGTGLAGVVYEQYFGPGTRLTVT.

This sequence joins TRBV5-1 and TRBJ1-6; TRBD1 is a possible D gene (5 bases). The ends were cut back, 4 bases at V and 8 bases at J, with 10 bases in the middle. The CDR3 has 13 residues. Germline V gene data show CDR1 as SGHRS and CDR2 as YFSETQ. The chain's CDR3 is CASSRGRDSPLHF. For the CDR3, the DNA is TGCGCCAGCAGCCGGGGACGCGATTCACCCCTCCACTTT.

For the CDR3, the DNA is TGCAGTGCTAGAGATCATGGCGGGAGGTCCTACAATGAGCAGTTCTTC. It is translated as CSARDHGGRSYNEQFF. V and J are TRBV20-1 and TRBJ2-1; TRBD2 agrees at 8 bases. Germline trimming cut 0 bases from V and 1 base from J; bases unmatched to any gene: 5. The V gene's germline CDR1 is DFQATT and CDR2 SNEGSKA (reference sequence). The CDR3 runs to 16 residues.

Many counts were recorded for this clonotype. The chain employs TRBV4-1 and TRBJ1-5, with TRBD1 identical over 9 bases. This CDR3 is 15 amino acids long. V lost 3 bases, J lost 5 bases, and 5 bases stayed unmatched. Germline V gene sequence: CDR1 MGHRA, CDR2 YSYEKL. The CDR3 nucleotides read TGCGCCAGCAGCCACCCGGGACAGGGCGATCAGCCCCAGCATTTT. Protein: CASSHPGQGDQPQHF.

This clonotype was counted many times. The CDR3 reads CASRKRDRTTSGGIYEQYF. In DNA, the CDR3 is TGTGCCAGCAGAAAGAGGGACAGGACGACTAGCGGAGGCATCTACGAGCAGTACTTC. The chain recombines TRBV4-2 with TRBJ2-7, with D perhaps TRBD2 (9 bases). CDR1 is LGHNA and CDR2 is YNFKEQ in the germline V gene. The CDR3 has 19 amino acids. Trimming pared 6 bases from V and 3 bases from J, leaving 30 bases between.

This rearrangement joins TRBV10-1 to TRBJ2-5; D remains unclear. The CDR3 is 15 amino acids. CDR1 and CDR2 (germline): WNHNN, SYGVQD (reference sequence). With 2 bases removed from V and 1 base from J, the gap between germline ends came to 11 bases. The CDR3 DNA follows: TGCGCCAGCAGTGAGGTGTGGTTACTCCAAGAGACCCAGTACTTC. This sequence encodes CASSEVWLLQETQYF.

V usage is TRBV20-1 and J usage is TRBJ2-7; 7 bases map to TRBD2. The CDR3 consists of 15 residues. Unmatched junction bases numbered 6, after V lost 0 bases and J lost 1 base. Looked up from germline, CDR1 is DFQATT and CDR2 is SNEGSKA (reference sequence). The chain's CDR3 is CSARDRASGSYEQYF. The CDR3 DNA sequence: TGCAGTGCTAGAGATCGGGCTAGCGGTTCCTACGAGCAGTACTTC.

In this sample, this clonotype turned up many times. The V gene is TRBV29-1, the J gene TRBJ2-3; 8 bases agree with TRBD1. V gave up 7 bases and J gave up 2 bases; unmatched junction bases: 11. Germline V gene sequence: CDR1 SQVTM, CDR2 ANQGSEA. The CDR3 has 15 residues. CDR3 nucleotide sequence: TGCAGCGGGAGAGGGACAGGAGAAAACACAGATACGCAGTATTTT. This gives the protein CSGRGTGENTDTQYF.

The chain couples TRBV28 to TRBJ2-2, with D possibly being TRBD1 or TRBD2 (5 bases each). The CDR3 covers 14 residues. Germline V gene data show CDR1 as MDHEN and CDR2 as SYDVKM. The V end lost 8 bases, the J end lost 0 bases, and 10 bases lay between the germline ends. CDR3 nucleotides: TGTGCCAGCGGGACCAACGCGAACACCGGGGAGCTGTTTTTT. Its translation is CASGTNANTGELFF.

This clonotype was counted at least ten times. The chain links TRBV18 to TRBJ2-1; weak D call: TRBD2 (5 bases). The germline V gene has CDR1 KGHSH and CDR2 LQKENI. The CDR3 is 13 residues long. The V gene lost 0 bases and the J gene lost 9 bases, with 9 bases spanning the gap. The CDR3 DNA reads TGTGCCAGCTCACCACCGAATGAGGGTGAGCAGTTCTTC. Encoded protein: CASSPPNEGEQFF.

This clonotype came up many times. V is TRBV6-2 or TRBV6-3 and J is TRBJ1-5; D is ambiguous. Per the germline V gene, CDR1 is MNHEY and CDR2 is SVGEGT. The CDR3 extends over 16 amino acids. Trimming removed 5 bases at V and 0 bases at J, with 14 bases between. For the CDR3, the DNA is TGTGCCAGCAGTACCTTGACACATTATAGCAATCAGCCCCAGCATTTT. The encoded protein is CASSTLTHYSNQPQHF.

This clonotype was detected ten times or more. The chain has TRBV7-9 and TRBJ2-5; the D gene could be TRBD1 or TRBD2 (5 bases each). Trimming left V 0 bases short and J 4 bases short, with 15 bases between. Germline values: CDR1 SEHNR, CDR2 FQNEAQ (reference sequence). The CDR3 runs to 16 residues. The CDR3 sequence: CASSLAFRGAGETQYF. The CDR3 nucleotides read TGTGCCAGCAGCTTAGCGTTTCGGGGCGCGGGAGAGACCCAGTACTTC.